The rows below give T cell receptor beta chains drawn from one sample of a study of blood T cell repertoires in COVID-19. The data were produced by immunoSEQ multiplex PCR, yet TCRdb's version contains in-frame clones alone and is incomplete. This sample has about 160,000 clones, with approximately 93% found just once. The source material was peripheral blood. The receptors stem from a woman between 55 and 75 years old with COVID-19, enrolled during active disease. The CDR3 runs from the conserved cysteine through the conserved F or W. Fields, in order: D gene, V gene, clone size, J gene, CDR3 protein, CDR3 DNA. The D gene is left open where the match is weak. Only part of the rows carry a size: once, few, many, or a class if the clone is expanded.

d_gene: TRBD2; v_gene: TRBV9; abundance: .; j_gene: TRBJ2-2; CDR3aa: CASSESGGATGELFF; CDR3nt: TGTGCCAGCAGCGAAAGCGGGGGCGCCACCGGGGAGCTGTTTTTT
d_gene: .; v_gene: TRBV9; abundance: .; j_gene: TRBJ1-2; CDR3aa: CASSVDWVGAGGGYGYTF; CDR3nt: TGTGCCAGCAGCGTAGATTGGGTGGGGGCTGGCGGCGGCTATGGCTACACCTTC
d_gene: TRBD1; v_gene: TRBV5-1; abundance: .; j_gene: TRBJ2-7; CDR3aa: CASSGGPDRGSYEQYF; CDR3nt: TGCGCCAGCAGCGGGGGTCCGGACAGGGGTTCCTACGAGCAGTACTTC
d_gene: .; v_gene: TRBV27; abundance: .; j_gene: TRBJ1-6; CDR3aa: CASSFSLTGLNSPLHF; CDR3nt: TGTGCCAGCAGTTTCTCGCTGACAGGTCTGAATTCACCCCTCCACTTT
d_gene: TRBD1; v_gene: TRBV7-9; abundance: .; j_gene: TRBJ1-1; CDR3aa: CASSERGHGAFF; CDR3nt: TGTGCCAGCAGCGAAAGGGGGCACGGGGCTTTCTTT
d_gene: TRBD1; v_gene: TRBV2; abundance: .; j_gene: TRBJ1-4; CDR3aa: CASSPGQTNNEKLFF; CDR3nt: TGTGCCAGCAGCCCGGGACAGACCAATAATGAAAAACTGTTTTTT
d_gene: TRBD2; v_gene: TRBV13; abundance: .; j_gene: TRBJ2-7; CDR3aa: CASSQEFGGKGPEQYF; CDR3nt: TGTGCCAGCAGCCAGGAATTCGGGGGGAAGGGACCCGAGCAGTACTTC
d_gene: .; v_gene: TRBV6-2/TRBV6-3; abundance: .; j_gene: TRBJ1-2; CDR3aa: CASSWGGGSENYGYTF; CDR3nt: TGTGCCAGCAGTTGGGGGGGCGGCAGCGAGAACTATGGCTACACCTTC
d_gene: TRBD1; v_gene: TRBV5-1; abundance: .; j_gene: TRBJ1-1; CDR3aa: CASSLTGGLAEAFF; CDR3nt: TGCGCCAGCAGCTTAACAGGGGGGCTCGCTGAAGCTTTCTTT
d_gene: .; v_gene: TRBV7-9; abundance: .; j_gene: TRBJ1-4; CDR3aa: CASSPRSTGFEKLFF; CDR3nt: TGTGCCAGCAGCCCCCGCTCCACAGGGTTTGAAAAACTGTTTTTT
d_gene: .; v_gene: TRBV7-2; abundance: .; j_gene: TRBJ1-6; CDR3aa: CASSPRSYNSPLHF; CDR3nt: TGTGCCAGCAGCCCGAGGTCCTATAATTCACCCCTCCACTTT
d_gene: TRBD1; v_gene: TRBV6-4; abundance: once; j_gene: TRBJ1-2; CDR3aa: CASSDKGQGHGYTF; CDR3nt: TGTGCCAGCAGTGATAAAGGACAGGGTCATGGCTACACCTTC
d_gene: .; v_gene: TRBV3-1/TRBV3-2; abundance: .; j_gene: TRBJ1-6; CDR3aa: CASSQDHRPYNSPLHF; CDR3nt: TGTGCCAGCAGCCAAGACCACAGGCCTTATAATTCACCCCTCCACTTT
d_gene: .; v_gene: TRBV7-2; abundance: .; j_gene: TRBJ1-1; CDR3aa: CASSPSPGGTEAFF; CDR3nt: TGTGCCAGCAGCCCCTCGCCGGGAGGCACTGAAGCTTTCTTT
d_gene: TRBD2; v_gene: TRBV5-4; abundance: .; j_gene: TRBJ2-3; CDR3aa: CASSSPTSGSTDTQYF; CDR3nt: TGTGCCAGCAGCTCTCCGACTAGCGGGTCCACAGATACGCAGTATTTT
d_gene: TRBD2; v_gene: TRBV6-2/TRBV6-3; abundance: .; j_gene: TRBJ2-1; CDR3aa: CASSRLAGGLDEQFF; CDR3nt: TGTGCCAGCAGTCGACTAGCGGGGGGGCTCGATGAGCAGTTCTTC
d_gene: .; v_gene: TRBV5-4; abundance: .; j_gene: TRBJ2-5; CDR3aa: CASSLAQTGRETQYF; CDR3nt: TGTGCCAGCAGCTTGGCGCAGACAGGGAGGGAGACCCAGTACTTC
d_gene: TRBD2; v_gene: TRBV19; abundance: .; j_gene: TRBJ2-3; CDR3aa: CASTASGGAGADTQYF; CDR3nt: TGTGCCAGTACTGCTAGCGGGGGGGCTGGGGCAGATACGCAGTATTTT
d_gene: TRBD1; v_gene: TRBV7-9; abundance: .; j_gene: TRBJ1-2; CDR3aa: CASSPAGQANYGYTF; CDR3nt: TGTGCCAGCAGCCCAGCTGGACAGGCTAACTATGGCTACACCTTC
d_gene: .; v_gene: TRBV10-3; abundance: .; j_gene: TRBJ1-5; CDR3aa: CAIGGGNSNQPQHF; CDR3nt: TGTGCCATCGGCGGGGGGAATAGCAATCAGCCCCAGCATTTT
d_gene: .; v_gene: TRBV25-1; abundance: .; j_gene: TRBJ1-2; CDR3aa: CASTPSFNYGYTF; CDR3nt: TGTGCCAGCACCCCGTCCTTCAACTATGGCTACACCTTC
d_gene: .; v_gene: TRBV6-2/TRBV6-3; abundance: .; j_gene: TRBJ1-2; CDR3aa: CASSSSGSYGYTF; CDR3nt: TGTGCCAGCAGTTCTAGTGGGTCCTATGGCTACACCTTC
d_gene: .; v_gene: TRBV15; abundance: once; j_gene: TRBJ1-3; CDR3aa: CATSRSALSGNTIYF; CDR3nt: TGTGCCACCAGCAGGTCAGCGCTCTCTGGAAACACCATATATTTT
d_gene: .; v_gene: TRBV3-1/TRBV3-2; abundance: once; j_gene: TRBJ2-3; CDR3aa: CASSQHRLPTLFSTDTQYF; CDR3nt: TGTGCCAGCAGCCAGCACAGGTTGCCTACCCTCTTTAGCACAGATACGCAGTATTTT
d_gene: TRBD1; v_gene: TRBV6-5; abundance: .; j_gene: TRBJ1-4; CDR3aa: CASSRDGTGLEKLFF; CDR3nt: TGTGCCAGCAGCAGGGATGGGACAGGTCTCGAAAAACTGTTTTTT
d_gene: .; v_gene: TRBV4-3; abundance: once; j_gene: TRBJ2-3; CDR3aa: CASSHRGVDTQYF; CDR3nt: TGCGCCAGCAGCCATAGGGGTGTAGATACGCAGTATTTT
d_gene: TRBD1; v_gene: TRBV6-5; abundance: .; j_gene: TRBJ1-2; CDR3aa: CASSYTGQVNYGYTF; CDR3nt: TGTGCCAGCAGTTATACCGGACAGGTCAACTATGGCTACACCTTC
d_gene: .; v_gene: TRBV7-5; abundance: .; j_gene: TRBJ2-3; CDR3aa: CARSTRTGADTQYF; CDR3nt: TGTGCCAGAAGCACCCGGACAGGGGCAGATACGCAGTATTTT
d_gene: .; v_gene: TRBV2; abundance: few; j_gene: TRBJ1-1; CDR3aa: CASSEQGGSYTEAFF; CDR3nt: TGTGCCAGCAGCGAACAGGGTGGCAGTTACACTGAAGCTTTCTTT
d_gene: .; v_gene: TRBV7-2; abundance: .; j_gene: TRBJ1-4; CDR3aa: CASSFGEKEKLFF; CDR3nt: TGTGCCAGCAGCTTCGGGGAGAAAGAAAAACTGTTTTTT
d_gene: TRBD1; v_gene: TRBV19; abundance: .; j_gene: TRBJ1-1; CDR3aa: CASSSGQGLLTNTEAFF; CDR3nt: TGTGCCAGTAGTTCGGGACAGGGTTTGCTGACAAACACTGAAGCTTTCTTT
d_gene: .; v_gene: TRBV6-2/TRBV6-3; abundance: .; j_gene: TRBJ1-2; CDR3aa: CASSYSQGNYGYTF; CDR3nt: TGTGCCAGCAGTTACTCGCAGGGGAACTATGGCTACACCTTC
d_gene: TRBD2; v_gene: TRBV3-1/TRBV3-2; abundance: .; j_gene: TRBJ2-1; CDR3aa: CASRTAGGPNEQFF; CDR3nt: TGTGCCAGCAGAACAGCGGGGGGGCCCAATGAGCAGTTCTTC
d_gene: .; v_gene: TRBV19; abundance: .; j_gene: TRBJ1-5; CDR3aa: CASSVFGGAMRGQPQHF; CDR3nt: TGTGCCAGTAGTGTGTTTGGAGGGGCGATGAGGGGTCAGCCCCAGCATTTT
d_gene: TRBD1; v_gene: TRBV5-1; abundance: few; j_gene: TRBJ1-2; CDR3aa: CASSLGDRGWNGYTF; CDR3nt: TGCGCCAGCAGCTTGGGGGACAGGGGTTGGAATGGCTACACCTTC